This T cell receptor beta chain is drawn from a study of OX40 agonist ivuxolimab in advanced cancers. Generated by immunoSEQ multiplex PCR, the TCRdb table keeps only in-frame clones and is missing some. The table lists 50,000 to 65,000 clones, over 75% of them singletons. This CDR3 region has 14 residues. CDR1 is MRHNA and CDR2 is SNTAGT in the germline V gene. Trimming cost V 0 bases and J 5 bases; bases outside gene matches: 1. This sequence joins TRBV6-4 and TRBJ1-2; 9 nucleotides line up with TRBD1. Sample: CD4+ or CD8+ T cells sorted from blood, taken in a trial of the OX40 agonist ivuxolimab. This clonotype was sampled from an adult with an advanced solid tumor such as melanoma, head and neck, liver or kidney cancer. CDR3 DNA sequence: TGTGCCAGCAGTGACTCTGACAGGGGGTATGGCTACACCTTC. Translation: CASSDSDRGYGYTF.